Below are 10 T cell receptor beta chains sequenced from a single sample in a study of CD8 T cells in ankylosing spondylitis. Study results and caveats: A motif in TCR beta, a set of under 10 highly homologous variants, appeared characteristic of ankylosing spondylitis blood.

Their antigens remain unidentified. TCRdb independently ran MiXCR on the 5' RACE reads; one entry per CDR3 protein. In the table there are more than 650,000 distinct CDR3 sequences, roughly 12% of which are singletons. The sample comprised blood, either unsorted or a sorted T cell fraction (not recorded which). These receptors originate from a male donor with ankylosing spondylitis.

The CDR3 DNA sequence: TGCAGTGCTAGAGACGCGTCATGGGGCAGGCCGAGCAGCTCCTACAATGAGCAGTTCTTC. It codes for CSARDASWGRPSSSYNEQFF. The chain recombines TRBV20-1 with TRBJ2-1, with D perhaps matching TRBD1 (5 bases). Trimming took off 0 bases at V and 0 bases at J, with 24 bases between the two ends. This CDR3 has 20 amino acids. From germline, CDR1 is DFQATT and CDR2 SNEGSKA (reference sequence).

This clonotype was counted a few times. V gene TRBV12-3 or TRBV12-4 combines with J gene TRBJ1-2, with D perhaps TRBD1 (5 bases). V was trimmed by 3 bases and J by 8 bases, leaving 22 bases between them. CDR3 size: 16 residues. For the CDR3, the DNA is TGTGCCAGCAGTTTGAGTTTAATGGGGACGACCGACGGCTACACCTTC. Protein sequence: CASSLSLMGTTDGYTF.

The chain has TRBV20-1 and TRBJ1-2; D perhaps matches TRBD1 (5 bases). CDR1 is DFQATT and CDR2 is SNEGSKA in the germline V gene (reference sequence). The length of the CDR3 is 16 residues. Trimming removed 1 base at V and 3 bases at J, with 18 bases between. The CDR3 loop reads CSARAPGGGGYYGYTF. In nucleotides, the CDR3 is TGCAGTGCTAGAGCCCCTGGGGGAGGAGGGTACTATGGCTACACCTTC.

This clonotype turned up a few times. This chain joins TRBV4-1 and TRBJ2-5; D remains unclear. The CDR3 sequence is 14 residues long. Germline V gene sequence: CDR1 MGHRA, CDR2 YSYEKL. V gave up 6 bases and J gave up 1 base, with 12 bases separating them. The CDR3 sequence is CASRHTVFQETQYF. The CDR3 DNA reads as TGCGCCAGCAGACATACAGTGTTCCAAGAGACCCAGTACTTC.

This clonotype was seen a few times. The CDR3 DNA is TGTGCCAGCAGTGAATATATGTGGGAAGGATACAATGAGCAGTTCTTC. This encodes CASSEYMWEGYNEQFF. The chain links TRBV25-1 to TRBJ2-1; no definite D call. V was clipped by 0 bases and J by 4 bases, with 13 bases between them. This CDR3 is 16 amino acids long. Germline lookup yields CDR1 MGHDK and CDR2 SYGVNS.

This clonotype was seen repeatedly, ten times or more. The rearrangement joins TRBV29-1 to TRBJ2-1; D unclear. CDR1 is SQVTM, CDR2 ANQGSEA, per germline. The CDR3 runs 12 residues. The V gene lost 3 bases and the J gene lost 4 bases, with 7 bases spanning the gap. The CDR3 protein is CSVDRRYNEQFF. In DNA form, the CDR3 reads TGCAGCGTTGATCGCAGATACAATGAGCAGTTCTTC.

The DNA of the CDR3 is TGCAGTGCTAGAGATCTCCCTAGCGGAGGACTCTACGAGCAGTACTTC. Amino acid sequence: CSARDLPSGGLYEQYF. This chain joins TRBV20-1 and TRBJ2-7; 7 bases are a match to TRBD2. The CDR3 is 16 amino acids. V was pared by 0 bases and J by 3 bases, with 11 bases of the junction left unmatched. CDR1 is DFQATT and CDR2 is SNEGSKA in the germline V gene (reference sequence).

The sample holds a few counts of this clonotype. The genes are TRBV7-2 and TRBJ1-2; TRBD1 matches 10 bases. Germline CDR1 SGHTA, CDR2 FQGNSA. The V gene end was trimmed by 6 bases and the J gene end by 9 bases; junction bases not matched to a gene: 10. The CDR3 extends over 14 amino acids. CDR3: CASSSYGQGVRYTF. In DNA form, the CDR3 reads TGTGCCAGCAGTTCTTATGGACAGGGGGTACGCTACACCTTC.

DNA of the CDR3: TGTGCCAGCTCACCACCGGGGACTAGCAATGAGCAGTTCTTC. Its protein is CASSPPGTSNEQFF. This sequence joins TRBV18 and TRBJ2-1, with 8 bases identical to TRBD2. J lost 6 bases, V lost 0 bases, and 1 base had no gene match. Germline CDR1 is KGHSH and CDR2 is LQKENI. This CDR3 comprises 14 residues. Combining the CDR3 with reference TRBV18 and TRBJ2-1 gives the whole variable domain NAGVMQNPRHLVRRRGQEARLRCSPMKGHSHVYWYRQLPEEGLKFMVYLQKENIIDESGMPKERFSAEFPKEGPSILRIQQVVRGDSAAYFCASSPPGTSNEQFFGPGTRLTVL.

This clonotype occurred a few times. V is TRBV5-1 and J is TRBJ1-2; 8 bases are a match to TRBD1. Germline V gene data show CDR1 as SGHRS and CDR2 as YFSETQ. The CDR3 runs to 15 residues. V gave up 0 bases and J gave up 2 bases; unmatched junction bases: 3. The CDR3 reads CASSLEQGANYGYTF. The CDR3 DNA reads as TGCGCCAGCAGCTTGGAGCAGGGGGCGAACTATGGCTACACCTTC.